What follows describes a single TCR beta chain. The antigen remains undetermined. This sample was included in a study of cytomegalovirus exposure and HLA in healthy donors. The data were produced by immunoSEQ multiplex PCR, yet TCRdb's version contains in-frame clones alone and is incomplete. The sample holds 110,000 or so clones, 90% to 97% seen once. Whole-study findings and limits: CMV antigen specificity was confirmed in vitro for three CMV-associated chains. The study listed roughly 150 cytomegalovirus-associated TCR beta chains.

The sequencing sample was made of PBMCs. This receptor was taken from a woman aged 18-29 years in good health and CMV-seronegative.

The CDR3 loop reads CASSQDLDSSGGAYNEQFF. CDR3 nucleotide sequence: TGTGCCAGCAGCCAAGATCTCGATTCTAGCGGGGGGGCCTACAATGAGCAGTTCTTC. The V call is TRBV4-2, the J call TRBJ2-1; 12 positions match TRBD2. Per the germline V gene, CDR1 is LGHNA and CDR2 is YNFKEQ. This CDR3 has 19 amino acids. J lost 2 bases, V lost 0 bases, and 8 bases had no gene match.